This T cell receptor (beta chain) is drawn from a study of control samples from healthy donors and cancer patients. Unmatched junction bases numbered 9, after V lost 2 bases and J lost 5 bases. The CDR3 has 17 amino acids. Per germline, CDR1 KGHDR and CDR2 SFDVKD. TCRdb keeps only in-frame clones here, not all; method: immunoSEQ multiplex PCR. The repertoire holds some 120,000 clones, with around 87% as singletons. The genes are TRBV24-1 and TRBJ2-2; the match to TRBD1 covers 8 bases. Specimen: blood. This receptor was identified in a middle-aged man in good health. CDR3 bases: TGTGCCACCAGTGATTCCCGACAGGGGACACGGACCGGGGAGCTGTTTTTT. Its protein is CATSDSRQGTRTGELFF.